This T cell receptor (beta chain) comes out of a study of blood T cell repertoires in COVID-19. In the authors' workflow: The authors estimated nucleated cell counts from reference gene primer amplification. Profiling relied on immunoSEQ multiplex PCR, and the TCRdb table lists in-frame clones only, not all of them. V and J calls and clone size follow that table, whereas D and trimming were derived from the DNA. This sample has over 110,000 clones; roughly 90% occur once, and the top ten carry roughly 1.9%. Germline assignment: CDR1 SGHDN and CDR2 FVKESK. V shed 1 base and J shed 12 bases, with 7 bases lying between them. There are 11 residues in the CDR3.

Sequences were obtained from peripheral blood. The chain has TRBV14 and TRBJ2-1; D gene ambiguous. This receptor was obtained from a man between 65 and 79 years old with acute or convalescent COVID-19. CDR3 sequence: CASSQGSGQFF. The CDR3 DNA is TGTGCCAGCAGCCAAGGTAGTGGGCAGTTCTTC.